This paragraph covers one T cell receptor beta chain sequence. There were TCR beta CDR3 regions amplified from RNA transcripts. The HTBI primer set served for first-round RT-PCR of the TCR CDR3. MiXCR was run by TCRdb on the multiplex PCR reads, yielding one entry per CDR3 protein. The table has about 680,000 distinct CDR3 sequences, roughly a third seen once. This entry is derived from a study of T cells in Graves' hyperthyroidism and ophthalmopathy. The germline V gene has CDR1 SGHTA and CDR2 FQGNSA. Germline trimming cut 5 bases from V and 5 bases from J; bases unmatched to any gene: 22. The CDR3 sequence is 20 residues long.

The clonotype was recovered from a middle-aged woman with Graves' hyperthyroidism. The V gene is TRBV7-2, the J gene TRBJ1-5; 9 positions match TRBD1. The material sequenced was blood. CDR3 nucleotide sequence: TGTGCCAGCAGCCAAGACTGGACGGGACAGGGTTTATCCGCCTATCAGCCCCAGCATTTT. Its translation is CASSQDWTGQGLSAYQPQHF.